This entry features one TCR beta chain sequence. Its antigen is not yet known. No clone much larger than this one lies a single base away; base qualities are absent. This entry belongs to a study of control samples from healthy donors and cancer patients (dated by TCRdb to about 2020). Libraries were built with the immunoSEQ multiplex PCR assay. Held by TCRdb, this immuneACCESS table contains in-frame sequences only and omits some clones. Under half of the omission traces to an unresolved V gene where checked; the cause of the rest is unknown. A total of about 140,000 clones appear in this sample, 85% to 95% of them only once. In total, the top ten clones hold around 13% of the sample. CDR3 length: 14 amino acids, cysteine to phenylalanine. Only CDR3 DNA remains: 42 bases, in frame from the first base. V was cut back by 7 bases and J by 9 bases, leaving a gap of 22 bases between them. From a lookup of the germline V gene, CDR1 and CDR2 are SGHVS and FQNEAQ.

This sequence was found in a middle-aged man in good health. The sample comprised blood. In this chain, TRBV7-8 is recombined with TRBJ2-7; the D call could be TRBD1 or TRBD2, with each sharing 7 bases. The CDR3 region has the sequence CASTTRGGGVGQYF. The DNA reads as follows: TGTGCCAGCACCACGAGGGGAGGGGGCGTGGGGCAGTACTTC.